Listed below are T cell receptor beta chains from one sample, sequenced in a study of blood T cell repertoires in COVID-19. This table comes from immunoSEQ multiplex PCR, and its TCRdb copy is limited to in-frame clones, with some not included. The table records roughly 430,000 clones, 88% of them present only once. The sequenced sample was PBMCs or T cells enriched from blood (not recorded which). These receptor sequences come from a woman in her 40s with acute COVID-19. Each CDR3 is given with its conserved first and last residue. The order of the fields is V gene, D gene, J gene, clone size, CDR3 protein, CDR3 DNA. The D gene is left open where the match is weak. Clone sizes are given selectively: once, few, many, or a class where the clone is expanded.

>TRBV5-1|TRBD1|TRBJ1-2|.
CASSLAGQGVGYTF
TGCGCCAGCAGCTTGGCCGGGCAGGGGGTTGGCTACACCTTC
>TRBV5-4|.|TRBJ2-2|once
CASSPYLTGINGELFF
TGTGCCAGCAGCCCGTATTTAACAGGGATAAACGGGGAGCTGTTTTTT
>TRBV5-1|.|TRBJ2-5|.
CASSLIPSRETQYF
TGCGCCAGCAGCTTAATCCCTAGTAGGGAGACCCAGTACTTC
>TRBV19|TRBD1|TRBJ2-7|.
CASSLQGVSSYEQYF
TGTGCCAGTAGTTTACAGGGGGTAAGCTCCTACGAGCAGTACTTC
>TRBV4-2|.|TRBJ1-1|.
CASSHRTRINTEAFF
TGTGCCAGCAGCCATAGGACACGAATTAACACTGAAGCTTTCTTT
>TRBV6-5|TRBD1|TRBJ2-7|.
CASSYRDRGTYEQYF
TGTGCCAGCAGTTACCGGGACAGGGGGACCTACGAGCAGTACTTC
>TRBV27|.|TRBJ1-4|.
CASSLGGGRRLFF
TGTGCCAGCAGTTTGGGCGGGGGGCGCAGACTGTTTTTT
>TRBV3-1/TRBV3-2|.|TRBJ1-3|.
CASSRADSSGNTIYF
TGTGCCAGCAGCCGAGCAGACTCCTCTGGAAACACCATATATTTT
>TRBV19|TRBD1|TRBJ1-6|once
CASSTRDRAVAHSPLHF
TGTGCCAGTAGTACAAGGGACAGGGCCGTGGCCCATTCACCCCTCCACTTT
>TRBV7-2|TRBD1|TRBJ2-7|once
CASSPGTGPYEQYF
TGTGCCAGCAGCCCCGGGACAGGACCTTACGAGCAGTACTTC
>TRBV5-1|.|TRBJ2-1|.
CASSFTGNSYNEQFF
TGCGCCAGCAGCTTCACAGGTAACTCCTACAATGAGCAGTTCTTC
>TRBV5-1|.|TRBJ2-7|.
CASSLAGEQYF
TGCGCCAGCAGCTTGGCCGGGGAGCAGTACTTC
>TRBV2|.|TRBJ1-2|.
CASLEGIWSDYGYTF
TGTGCCAGCCTCGAAGGGATTTGGAGCGACTACGGCTACACCTTC
>TRBV18|.|TRBJ2-7|many
CASSLRLNDEQYF
TGTGCCAGCTCACTGAGGTTAAACGACGAGCAGTACTTC
>TRBV2|.|TRBJ1-2|.
CASSEALYGYGYTF
TGTGCCAGCAGTGAAGCGCTTTACGGCTATGGCTACACCTTC
>TRBV30|TRBD1|TRBJ1-1|.
CAWSSSDRGLAFF
TGTGCCTGGAGTTCGTCGGACAGGGGGCTTGCTTTCTTT
>TRBV6-6|.|TRBJ2-7|.
CASVPKGAYEQYF
TGTGCCAGCGTTCCCAAAGGAGCCTACGAGCAGTACTTC
>TRBV9|.|TRBJ1-2|.
CASSLNVRAGGYTF
TGTGCCAGCAGCCTGAACGTGAGGGCAGGCGGCTACACCTTC
>TRBV6-5|.|TRBJ1-3|.
CASRRGEGNTIYF
TGTGCCAGTAGACGGGGGGAGGGAAACACCATATATTTT
>TRBV19|TRBD1|TRBJ1-1|.
CASQDRRRMAFF
TGTGCCAGTCAGGACAGGCGGCGGATGGCTTTCTTT